Below are 14 T cell receptor beta chains sequenced from a single sample in a study of blood T cells in healthy people across ages. Primed by a sample-barcoded 5' primer and a J-beta primer mix, a second PCR proceeded for about 6 to 11 cycles. TCRdb passed the 5' RACE reads through MiXCR, listing each CDR3 protein once. The sample comprises about 830,000 distinct CDR3 sequences, about 62% of which are singletons, and 25% to 35% rests with the top ten. The sequenced sample was blood. The receptors originated from a man aged 25-45 years in good health.

The chain is built from TRBV7-2 and TRBJ1-5; D not resolved. The germline V and J ends were trimmed by 6 bases and 1 base, with 10 bases remaining between them. The CDR3 covers 14 residues. Germline CDR1 is SGHTA and CDR2 is FQGNSA. The CDR3 sequence: CASRDRGSNQPQHF. The CDR3 bases are TGTGCCAGCAGGGACCGAGGAAGCAATCAGCCCCAGCATTTT.

This clonotype was picked up a small number of times. The V gene is TRBV6-1, the J gene TRBJ2-5; D is unresolved. CDR3 length equals 15 residues. V lost 3 bases and J lost 0, with 11 bases in between. CDR1 is MNHNS, CDR2 SASEGT, per germline. The CDR3 DNA follows: TGTGCCAGCAGTGAGGTAGCTGGCCACCAAGAGACCCAGTACTTC. Amino acid sequence: CASSEVAGHQETQYF.

This clonotype was found once. This chain connects TRBV14 to TRBJ1-6; 10 bases map to TRBD1. CDR3 length: 15 residues. Germline CDR1 SGHDN, CDR2 FVKESK. The junction had 6 bases not matched to a gene; V was cut back by 4 bases and J by 9 bases. CDR3 DNA: TGTGCCAGCAGCCCACGGACAGGGGGGGGTTCACCCCTCCACTTT. As protein: CASSPRTGGGSPLHF. The variable domain in full, with the rest retrieved from reference TRBV14 and TRBJ1-6, is EAGVTQFPSHSVIEKGQTVTLRCDPISGHDNLYWYRRVMGKEIKFLLHFVKESKQDESGMPNNRFLAERTGGTYSTLKVQPAELEDSGVYFCASSPRTGGGSPLHFGNGTRLTVT.

This clonotype appeared once. The chain uses TRBV28 and TRBJ2-7; tentative D call: TRBD2 (5 bases). From germline, CDR1 is MDHEN and CDR2 SYDVKM. V lost 8 bases to trimming and J lost 6 bases, with 17 bases between them. The CDR3 is 13 residues long. CDR3 sequence reads: CASRLGVRREQYF. The CDR3 DNA reads as TGTGCCAGCCGTCTCGGGGTACGGCGCGAGCAGTACTTC.

This clonotype was observed once. The V and J genes are TRBV6-1 and TRBJ2-3; D gene uncertain. The length of the CDR3 is 15 residues. Trimming took off 2 bases at V and 0 bases at J, with 9 bases between the two ends. CDR1 and CDR2 from the germline V gene are MNHNS and SASEGT. In DNA form, the CDR3 reads TGTGCCAGCAGTGAAATGTATTCTAGCACAGATACGCAGTATTTT. It translates to CASSEMYSSTDTQYF.

The V gene is TRBV12-3 or TRBV12-4, the J gene TRBJ2-7, with 8 bases that match TRBD1. The length of the CDR3 is 13 residues. Losses at the gene ends were 5 bases for V and 5 bases for J; bases not matched to a gene: 5. The CDR3 nucleotides read TGTGCCAGCAGTCTCAAACAGGGGGACGAGCAGTACTTC. Translated, it gives CASSLKQGDEQYF.

The chain is built from TRBV5-1 and TRBJ1-2; TRBD1 might be the D (5 bases). With 2 bases removed from V and 4 bases from J, the gap between germline ends came to 12 bases. Germline-derived CDR1 and CDR2 are SGHRS and YFSETQ. This CDR3 is built from 14 residues. The CDR3 reads CASSFRRVGYGYTF. CDR3 nucleotide sequence: TGCGCCAGCAGCTTCCGCAGGGTAGGCTATGGCTACACCTTC.

The chain has TRBV27 and TRBJ2-1; 10 nucleotides line up with TRBD2. The germline CDR1 and CDR2 sequences are MNHEY and SMNVEV (reference sequence). Losses at the gene ends were 6 bases for V and 13 bases for J; bases not matched to a gene: 15. The CDR3 runs to 15 residues. The CDR3 is CASSPERGGIETQFF. DNA of the CDR3: TGTGCCAGCAGCCCTGAGCGGGGGGGGATAGAGACCCAGTTCTTC.

V and J are TRBV10-3 and TRBJ2-2; 8 positions match TRBD2. There are 15 residues in the CDR3. Germline lookup yields CDR1 ENHRY and CDR2 SYGVKD. V lost 5 bases, J lost 6 bases, and 8 bases stayed unmatched. CDR3 sequence: CAISRASGGAGELFF. CDR3 bases: TGTGCCATCAGTCGGGCCTCCGGGGGGGCCGGGGAGCTGTTTTTT.

V and J are TRBV20-1 and TRBJ2-2; D may be TRBD1 or TRBD2 (5 bases each). V dropped 3 bases and J dropped 2 bases, with 16 bases sitting between them. Germline V gives CDR1 DFQATT, CDR2 SNEGSKA (reference sequence). CDR3 size: 16 residues. The CDR3 sequence: CSARGVKGVNTGELFF. In DNA, the CDR3 is TGCAGTGCTAGGGGGGTTAAAGGGGTAAACACCGGGGAGCTGTTTTTT.

The J gene is TRBJ2-3, the V gene TRBV7-9, with 8 nucleotides matching TRBD1. The germline V gene encodes CDR1 SEHNR and CDR2 FQNEAQ (reference sequence). V shed 6 bases and J 6 bases; nucleotides not matched to a gene: 11. CDR3 length: 15 residues. Here the CDR3 reads CASSFAGGERDTQYF. The DNA for the CDR3 is TGTGCCAGCAGTTTCGCAGGGGGCGAAAGGGATACGCAGTATTTT.

The V call is TRBV20-1, the J call TRBJ1-6; D unclear. V lost 0 bases, J lost 0 bases, and 12 bases lay in between. Germline lookup yields CDR1 DFQATT and CDR2 SNEGSKA (reference sequence). The length of the CDR3 is 17 residues. The CDR3 is CSARDRSASSYNSPLHF. CDR3 bases: TGCAGTGCTAGAGATCGGTCGGCCAGCTCCTATAATTCACCCCTCCACTTT.

This clonotype has more than one count but fewer than ten. The gene calls are TRBV3-1 and TRBJ1-4; 9 positions match TRBD1. Trimming cost V 4 bases and J 7 bases; bases outside gene matches: 7. This CDR3 has 15 residues. Per germline, CDR1 LGHDT and CDR2 YNNKEL (reference sequence). This chain's CDR3 is CASSRTGQGGEKLFF. Here the CDR3 DNA reads TGTGCCAGCAGCCGGACGGGACAGGGAGGTGAAAAACTGTTTTTT.

As to this clonotype: Its ends do not fully match the called genes, so a read error is possible. This chain uses TRBV12-3 or TRBV12-4 with TRBJ2-1; 7 bases agree with TRBD2. The CDR3 runs to 15 residues. The CDR3 here is CAGSLAREGGNEQFF. CDR3 sequence (DNA): TGTGCCGGCAGTTTAGCGAGGGAGGGTGGGAATGAGCAGTTCTTC.